The clone carrying this T cell receptor beta chain was recorded a few times. Antigen specificity is unknown. The entry originates in a study of T cell repertoires in cytomegalovirus infection. Study background: Well-studied HLA-B-restricted epitopes and recently identified HLA-C-restricted epitopes of CMV were both used in the study.

TCRdb called the reads again in MiXCR, with one record for every CDR3 protein. The sample consists of approximately 1,000,000 distinct CDR3 sequences, around 30% of them appearing once. The sample was cultured CD8+ T cells from PBMCs, taken from culture after CMV antigen stimulation. The receptor was derived from a human donor in good health (CMV status not recorded). Some clones in this sample may be carry-over from other donors' samples.

The CDR3 region has the DNA TGTGCCAGCAGTCTTACCGGGACAGGGTACTACAATGAGCAGTTCTTC. Translation: CASSLTGTGYYNEQFF. This rearrangement joins TRBV12-3 or TRBV12-4 to TRBJ2-1; 9 nucleotides align to TRBD1. V was pared by 5 bases and J by 3 bases, with 8 bases of the junction left unmatched. The CDR3 has 16 residues.